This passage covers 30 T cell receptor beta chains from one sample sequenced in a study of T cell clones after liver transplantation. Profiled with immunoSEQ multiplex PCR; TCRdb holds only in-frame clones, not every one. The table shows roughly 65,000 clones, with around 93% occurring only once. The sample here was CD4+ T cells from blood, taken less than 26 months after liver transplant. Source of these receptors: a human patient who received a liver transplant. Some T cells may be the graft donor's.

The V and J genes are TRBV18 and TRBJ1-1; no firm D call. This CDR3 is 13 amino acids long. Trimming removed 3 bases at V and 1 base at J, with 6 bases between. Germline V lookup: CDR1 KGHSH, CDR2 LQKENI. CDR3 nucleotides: TGTGCCAGCTCACCGAGCGGGAACACTGAAGCTTTCTTT. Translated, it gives CASSPSGNTEAFF.

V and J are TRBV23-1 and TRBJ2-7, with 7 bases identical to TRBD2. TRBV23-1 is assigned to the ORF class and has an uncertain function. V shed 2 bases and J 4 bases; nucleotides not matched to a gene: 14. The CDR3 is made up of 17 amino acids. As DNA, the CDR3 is TGCGCCAGCAGTCAAGTACAGGCGGGAGCTCGGGTATACGAGCAGTACTTC. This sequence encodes CASSQVQAGARVYEQYF.

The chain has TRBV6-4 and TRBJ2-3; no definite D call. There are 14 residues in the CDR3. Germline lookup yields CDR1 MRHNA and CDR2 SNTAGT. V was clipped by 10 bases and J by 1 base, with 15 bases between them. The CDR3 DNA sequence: TGTGCCACCAGAGTAGGGCCGCGCACAGATACGCAGTATTTT. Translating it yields CATRVGPRTDTQYF.

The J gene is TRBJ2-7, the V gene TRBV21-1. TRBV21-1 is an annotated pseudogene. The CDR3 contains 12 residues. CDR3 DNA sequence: TGTGCCAGCACCACACTCGGATACGAGCAGTACTTC. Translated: CASTTLGYEQYF.

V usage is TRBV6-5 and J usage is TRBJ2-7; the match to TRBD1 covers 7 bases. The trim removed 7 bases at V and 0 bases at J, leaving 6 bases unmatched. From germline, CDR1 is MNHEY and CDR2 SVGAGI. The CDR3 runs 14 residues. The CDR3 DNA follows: TGTGCCAGCACCCCACGGGACAGCTCCTACGAGCAGTACTTC. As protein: CASTPRDSSYEQYF.

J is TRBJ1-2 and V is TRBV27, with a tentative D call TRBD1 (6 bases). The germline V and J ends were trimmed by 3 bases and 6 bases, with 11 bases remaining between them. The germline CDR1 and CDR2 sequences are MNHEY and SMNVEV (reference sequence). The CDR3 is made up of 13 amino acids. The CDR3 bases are TGTGCCAGCAGTTTTCGGGGGCTCAATGGCTACACCTTC. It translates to CASSFRGLNGYTF.

CDR3 amino acids: CASSYMGFSGEQYF. The DNA for the CDR3 is TGTGCCAGCAGTTACATGGGATTTTCGGGGGAGCAGTACTTC. This sequence joins TRBV6-5 and TRBJ2-7; a possible D gene is TRBD2 (5 bases). The CDR3 is made up of 14 amino acids. V lost 2 bases to trimming and J lost 7 bases, with 15 bases between them. Germline lookup yields CDR1 MNHEY and CDR2 SVGAGI.

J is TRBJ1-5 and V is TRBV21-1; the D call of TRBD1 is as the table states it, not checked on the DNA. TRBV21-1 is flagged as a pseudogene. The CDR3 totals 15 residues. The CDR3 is CASTLGHTSNQPQHF. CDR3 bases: TGTGCCAGCACGCTGGGACATACTAGCAATCAGCCCCAGCATTTT.

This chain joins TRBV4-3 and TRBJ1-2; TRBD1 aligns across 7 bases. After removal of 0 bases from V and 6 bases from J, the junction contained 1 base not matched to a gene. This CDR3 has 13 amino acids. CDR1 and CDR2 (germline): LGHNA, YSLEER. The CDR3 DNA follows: TGCGCCAGCAGCCAAGAGACAGGGAATGGCTACACCTTC. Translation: CASSQETGNGYTF.

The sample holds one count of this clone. The CDR3, as DNA: TGTGCCAGCAGTTTAGAGGGGGCCTATGGCTACACCTTC. Translating gives CASSLEGAYGYTF. The chain is built from TRBV5-5 and TRBJ1-2; 7 bases align to TRBD1. The CDR3 has 13 residues. Germline CDR1 SGHKS, CDR2 YYEKEE (reference sequence). Unmatched junction bases numbered 5, after V lost 5 bases and J lost 4 bases.

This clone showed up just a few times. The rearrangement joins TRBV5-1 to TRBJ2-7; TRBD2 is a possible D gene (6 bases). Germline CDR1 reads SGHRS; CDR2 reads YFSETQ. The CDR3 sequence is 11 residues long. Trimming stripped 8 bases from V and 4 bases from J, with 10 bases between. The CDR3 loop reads CASRGNYEQYF. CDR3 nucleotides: TGCGCCAGTCGGGGGAATTACGAGCAGTACTTC.

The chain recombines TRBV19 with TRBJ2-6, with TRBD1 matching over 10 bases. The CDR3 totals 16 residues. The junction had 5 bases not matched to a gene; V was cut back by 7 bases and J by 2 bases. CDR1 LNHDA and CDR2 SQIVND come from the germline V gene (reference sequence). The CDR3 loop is CASTLTGGTGANVLTF. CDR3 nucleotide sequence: TGTGCCAGTACCTTGACAGGGGGCACTGGGGCCAACGTCCTGACTTTC.

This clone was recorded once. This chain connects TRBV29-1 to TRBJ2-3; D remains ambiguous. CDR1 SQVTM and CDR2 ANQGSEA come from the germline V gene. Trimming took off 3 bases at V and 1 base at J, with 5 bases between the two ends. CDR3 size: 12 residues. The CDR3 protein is CSVDTGTDTQYF. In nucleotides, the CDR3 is TGCAGCGTTGATACAGGCACAGATACGCAGTATTTT.

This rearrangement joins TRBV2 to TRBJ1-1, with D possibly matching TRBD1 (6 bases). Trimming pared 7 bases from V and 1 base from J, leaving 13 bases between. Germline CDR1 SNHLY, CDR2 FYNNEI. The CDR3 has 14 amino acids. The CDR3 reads CASIPWDKNTEAFF. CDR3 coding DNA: TGTGCCAGCATTCCGTGGGACAAGAACACTGAAGCTTTCTTT.

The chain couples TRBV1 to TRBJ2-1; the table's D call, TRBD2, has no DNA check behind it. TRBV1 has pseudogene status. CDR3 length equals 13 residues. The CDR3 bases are TGCACCAGCAGCCATCGCGGGAACAATGAGCAGTTCTTC. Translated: CTSSHRGNNEQFF.

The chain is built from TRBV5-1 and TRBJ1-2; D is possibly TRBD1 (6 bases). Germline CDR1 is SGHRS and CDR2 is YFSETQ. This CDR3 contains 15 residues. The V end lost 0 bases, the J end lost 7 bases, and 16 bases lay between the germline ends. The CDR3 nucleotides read TGCGCCAGCAGCTTGGGACAGGAAAGGGTTGCTGGCTACACCTTC. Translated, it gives CASSLGQERVAGYTF.

DNA of the CDR3: TGTGCCAGCAGTTACAGGACCCACACTGAAGCTTTCTTT. Translating it yields CASSYRTHTEAFF. V gene TRBV28 combines with J gene TRBJ1-1; tentatively, D is TRBD1 (5 bases). The CDR3 runs 13 residues. Per the germline V gene, CDR1 is MDHEN and CDR2 is SYDVKM. Trimming shortened V by 4 bases and J by 3 bases, and 9 bases separated the two germline ends.

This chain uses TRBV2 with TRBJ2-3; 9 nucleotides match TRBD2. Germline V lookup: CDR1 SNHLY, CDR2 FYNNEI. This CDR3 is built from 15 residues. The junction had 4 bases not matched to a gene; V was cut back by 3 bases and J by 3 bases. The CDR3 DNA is TGTGCCAGCAGTGATGTAGCGGGAGTGACAGATACGCAGTATTTT. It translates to CASSDVAGVTDTQYF.

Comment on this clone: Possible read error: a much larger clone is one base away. The CDR3 coding sequence is TGTGCCAGCAGCATGGACACCGGGGAGCTGTTTTTT. This translates into CASSMDTGELFF. This chain links TRBV21-1 with TRBJ2-2. TRBV21-1 is marked as a pseudogene. CDR3 length equals 12 residues.

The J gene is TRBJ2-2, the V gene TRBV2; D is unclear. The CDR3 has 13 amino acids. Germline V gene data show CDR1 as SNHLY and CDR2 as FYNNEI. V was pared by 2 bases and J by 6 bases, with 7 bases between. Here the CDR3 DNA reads TGTGCCAGCAGTGAAACCGGGTCCGGGGAGCTGTTTTTT. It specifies CASSETGSGELFF.

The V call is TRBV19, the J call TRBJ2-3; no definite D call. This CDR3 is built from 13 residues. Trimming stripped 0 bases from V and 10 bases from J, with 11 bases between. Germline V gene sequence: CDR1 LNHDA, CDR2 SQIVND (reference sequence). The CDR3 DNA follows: TGTGCCAGTAGTATAGAAATTACCCGGGCGCAGTATTTT. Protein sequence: CASSIEITRAQYF.

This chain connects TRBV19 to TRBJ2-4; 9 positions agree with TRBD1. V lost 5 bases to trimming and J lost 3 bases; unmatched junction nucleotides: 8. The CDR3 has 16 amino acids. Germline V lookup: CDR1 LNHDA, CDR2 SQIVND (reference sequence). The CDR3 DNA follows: TGTGCCAGTAGTTCCTGGACAGGGGCGATCAAAAACATTCAGTACTTC. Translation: CASSSWTGAIKNIQYF.

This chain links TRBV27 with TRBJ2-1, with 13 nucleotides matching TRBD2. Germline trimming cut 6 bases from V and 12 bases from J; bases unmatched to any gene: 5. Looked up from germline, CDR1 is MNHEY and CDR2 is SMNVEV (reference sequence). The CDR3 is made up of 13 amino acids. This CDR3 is CASRLAGGPTQFF. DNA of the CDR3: TGTGCCAGCAGACTAGCGGGAGGGCCGACGCAGTTCTTC.

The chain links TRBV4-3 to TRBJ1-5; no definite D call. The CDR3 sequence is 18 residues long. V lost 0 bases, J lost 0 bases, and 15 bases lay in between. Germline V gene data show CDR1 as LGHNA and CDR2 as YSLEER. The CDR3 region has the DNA TGCGCCAGCAGCCAAGATCGGATAGGGATCAATAGCAATCAGCCCCAGCATTTT. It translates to CASSQDRIGINSNQPQHF.

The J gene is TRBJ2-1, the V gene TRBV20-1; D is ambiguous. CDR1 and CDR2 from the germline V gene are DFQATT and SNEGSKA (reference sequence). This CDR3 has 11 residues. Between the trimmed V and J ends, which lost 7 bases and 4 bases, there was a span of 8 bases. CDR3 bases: TGCAGTGTTCTAGGGTACAATGAGCAGTTCTTC. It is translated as CSVLGYNEQFF.

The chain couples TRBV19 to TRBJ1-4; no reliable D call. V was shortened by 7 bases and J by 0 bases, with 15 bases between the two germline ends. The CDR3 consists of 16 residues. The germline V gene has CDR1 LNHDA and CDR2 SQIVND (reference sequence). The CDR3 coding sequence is TGTGCCAGTAACCCACGCGGTGTTGCAACTAATGAAAAACTGTTTTTT. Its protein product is CASNPRGVATNEKLFF.

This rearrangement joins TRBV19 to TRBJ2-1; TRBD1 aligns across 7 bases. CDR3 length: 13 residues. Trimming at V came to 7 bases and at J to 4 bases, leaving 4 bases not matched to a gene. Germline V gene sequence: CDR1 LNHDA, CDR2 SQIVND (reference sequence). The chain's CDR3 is CASKGTAYNEQFF. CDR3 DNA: TGTGCCAGTAAAGGGACAGCATACAATGAGCAGTTCTTC. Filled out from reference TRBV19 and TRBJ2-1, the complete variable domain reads DGGITQSPKYLFRKEGQNVTLSCEQNLNHDAMYWYRQDPGQGLRLIYYSQIVNDFQKGDIAEGYSVSREKKESFPLTVTSAQKNPTAFYLCASKGTAYNEQFFGPGTRLTVL.

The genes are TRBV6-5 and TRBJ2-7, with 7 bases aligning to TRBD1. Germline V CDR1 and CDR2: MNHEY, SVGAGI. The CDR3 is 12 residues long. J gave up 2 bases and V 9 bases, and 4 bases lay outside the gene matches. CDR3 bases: TGTGCCAGTAAGACAGGGACCTACGAGCAGTACTTC. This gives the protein CASKTGTYEQYF.

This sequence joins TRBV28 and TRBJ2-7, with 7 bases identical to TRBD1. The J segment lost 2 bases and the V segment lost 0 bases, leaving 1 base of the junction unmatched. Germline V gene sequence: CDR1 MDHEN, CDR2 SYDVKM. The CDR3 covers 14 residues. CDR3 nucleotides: TGTGCCAGCAGTTTATGGGACAGGACCTACGAGCAGTACTTC. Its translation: CASSLWDRTYEQYF.

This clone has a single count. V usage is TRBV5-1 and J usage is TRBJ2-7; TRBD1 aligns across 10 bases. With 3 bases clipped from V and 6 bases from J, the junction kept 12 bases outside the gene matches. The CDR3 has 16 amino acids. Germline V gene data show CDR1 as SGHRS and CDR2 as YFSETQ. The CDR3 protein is CASSSSGTGVPREQYF. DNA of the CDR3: TGCGCCAGCAGCTCCAGTGGGACAGGGGTTCCTCGCGAGCAGTACTTC. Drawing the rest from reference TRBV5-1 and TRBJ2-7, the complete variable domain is KAGVTQTPRYLIKTRGQQVTLSCSPISGHRSVSWYQQTPGQGLQFLFEYFSETQRNKGNFPGRFSGRQFSNSRSEMNVSTLELGDSALYLCASSSSGTGVPREQYFGPGTRLTVT.